The clone carrying this T cell receptor (beta chain) was seen many times. The target antigen is unknown. The data originate from a study of T-cell reconstitution after alpha-beta-depleted transplantation in children. This CDR3 comprises 14 residues. Trimming took 6 bases from V and 8 from J; bases not matched to a gene: 5. CDR1 and CDR2 from the germline V gene are MDHEN and SYDVKM. Study-wide results and limits: T-cell counts and diversity were attributed mostly to newly produced T cells one year after transplant.

During its preparation, the TCRbeta library received unique molecular identifiers. MiXCR was run by TCRdb on the PCR reads, yielding one entry per CDR3 protein. The table has about 6,800 distinct CDR3 sequences, more than 15% seen once; the top ten hold about 15%. Sequencing was performed on PBMCs, taken before TCRalphabeta/CD19-depleted stem cell transplant. The origin of this receptor is a boy aged 2 to 10 with acute lymphoblastic leukemia, due to receive a stem cell transplant. The chain is built from TRBV28 and TRBJ2-1, with TRBD2 matching 12 bases. Here the CDR3 reads CASSVLAGGHEQFF. The CDR3 coding sequence is TGTGCCAGCAGCGTACTAGCGGGGGGCCATGAGCAGTTCTTC.